This T cell receptor (beta chain) was sequenced for a study of blood T cell repertoires in COVID-19. Study overall: PBMCs, B-cell-depleted T cells, or T cells were the source of the cDNA or gDNA that made up the material.

Original processing methods: Amplification from reference gene primers served as the basis for estimated nucleated cell counts. The assay was immunoSEQ multiplex PCR, and TCRdb's table has in-frame clones only and misses some. That table is the source of V, J and clone size, and D and trimming were worked out from the DNA. The sample carries about 180,000 clones, 88% recorded once. Per the germline V gene, CDR1 is LGHNA and CDR2 is YNFKEQ. With 0 bases removed from V and 6 bases from J, the gap between germline ends came to 7 bases. The CDR3 length is 13 residues. This receptor was identified in a woman aged 30 to 39 with acute or convalescent COVID-19. The specimen was peripheral blood. This sequence joins TRBV4-2 and TRBJ2-3; the D is unclear. The CDR3 spells CASSQDRVDTQYF. The DNA of the CDR3 is TGTGCCAGCAGCCAAGATCGGGTGGATACGCAGTATTTT.